The 20 T cell receptor beta chains in this list originate from one sample, sequenced in a study of T-cell reconstitution after alpha-beta-depleted transplantation in children. Preparation of the TCRbeta library used unique molecular identifiers. TCRdb itself ran the PCR reads through MiXCR, one entry per CDR3 protein. The sample consists of fewer than 1 million distinct CDR3 sequences, around 15% of them appearing once. The specimen comprised PBMCs, mostly from graft donor cells, sampled 360 days after TCRalphabeta/CD19-depleted stem cell transplant. The receptors originated from a male patient younger than 18 who had a stem cell transplant for acute lymphoblastic leukemia, so the T cells may come from the graft donor.

The rearrangement joins TRBV7-2 to TRBJ2-5; 13 bases are a match to TRBD2. There are 16 residues in the CDR3. Per the germline V gene, CDR1 is SGHTA and CDR2 is FQGNSA. V shed 5 bases and J 3 bases; nucleotides not matched to a gene: 6. CDR3 in amino acids: CASSTVGTSGKETQYF. For the CDR3, the DNA is TGTGCCAGCAGCACGGTCGGGACTAGCGGGAAAGAGACCCAGTACTTC.

This clonotype was observed a handful of times. CDR3 sequence: CASSLSPGAYTEAFF. The CDR3 bases are TGTGCCAGCAGCTTATCGCCAGGGGCGTACACTGAAGCTTTCTTT. V gene TRBV11-2 combines with J gene TRBJ1-1; perhaps TRBD1 as D (6 bases). The CDR3 spans 15 residues. The V end was cut by 2 bases, the J end by 3 bases, with 13 bases between. Germline V gene lookup returns CDR1 SGHAT and CDR2 FQNNGV.

The chain couples TRBV20-1 to TRBJ1-2; possibly TRBD1 for D (6 bases). Looked up from germline, CDR1 is DFQATT and CDR2 is SNEGSKA (reference sequence). CDR3 length: 14 residues. The germline V and J ends were trimmed by 7 bases and 4 bases, with 19 bases remaining between them. The CDR3 region is CSDREEGGGYGYTF. The CDR3 nucleotides are TGCAGTGATAGGGAGGAAGGGGGTGGCTATGGCTACACCTTC.

The chain has TRBV7-8 and TRBJ2-7; 15 bases are shared with TRBD2. Germline V gene data show CDR1 as SGHVS and CDR2 as FQNEAQ. J lost 8 bases, V lost 0 bases, and 11 bases had no gene match. The CDR3 length is 18 residues. The CDR3 is CASSLALGLAGGTGQQYF. The CDR3 DNA follows: TGTGCCAGCAGCTTAGCACTGGGACTAGCGGGAGGAACTGGCCAGCAGTACTTC.

This clonotype was seen a handful of times. This chain connects TRBV5-1 to TRBJ2-7; D remains ambiguous. Trimming cost V 1 base and J 7 bases, with 18 bases left between them. The germline CDR1 and CDR2 sequences are SGHRS and YFSETQ. The CDR3 consists of 15 residues. The CDR3 DNA sequence: TGCGCCAGCAGCTTGATGGAACTTGATTTCCGGGAGCAGTACTTC. Amino acid sequence: CASSLMELDFREQYF.

This clonotype has a handful of counts. The rearrangement uses TRBV4-1 and TRBJ2-7; 11 bases map to TRBD2. Germline CDR1 MGHRA, CDR2 YSYEKL. This CDR3 has 16 amino acids. With 1 base clipped from V and 2 bases from J, the junction kept 4 bases outside the gene matches. The CDR3 sequence: CASSQAPGLAAYEQYF. The DNA of the CDR3 is TGCGCCAGCAGCCAAGCTCCGGGACTAGCGGCCTACGAGCAGTACTTC.

This clonotype was counted only a few times. The V gene is TRBV7-9, the J gene TRBJ1-2; 8 nucleotides align to TRBD1. There are 15 residues in the CDR3. Germline values: CDR1 SEHNR, CDR2 FQNEAQ (reference sequence). V lost 2 bases and J lost 6; bases outside the gene matches: 8. CDR3 sequence: CASSLKFGQGNGYTF. CDR3 DNA: TGTGCCAGCAGCTTAAAGTTTGGACAGGGAAATGGCTACACCTTC.

This clonotype was counted a few times. The chain recombines TRBV4-1 with TRBJ2-7; 7 positions agree with TRBD1. Losses at the gene ends were 1 base for V and 0 bases for J; bases not matched to a gene: 3. CDR1 is MGHRA, CDR2 YSYEKL, per germline. The CDR3 runs 15 residues. The CDR3 sequence is CASSQGQGNSYEQYF. The DNA for the CDR3 is TGCGCCAGCAGCCAAGGACAGGGTAACTCCTACGAGCAGTACTTC.

This chain connects TRBV7-9 to TRBJ2-7; D is possibly TRBD1 (5 bases). The CDR3 length is 15 residues. The V end was cut by 1 base, the J end by 2 bases, with 12 bases between. Germline CDR1 reads SEHNR; CDR2 reads FQNEAQ (reference sequence). The CDR3 coding sequence is TGTGCCAGCAGCTTAGAGGGGCTCGAGACCTACGAGCAGTACTTC. It encodes CASSLEGLETYEQYF.

This clonotype was seen a handful of times. This chain links TRBV5-1 with TRBJ2-7; TRBD1 matches at 11 bases. V trimming: 9 bases; J trimming: 3 bases; junction bases outside the gene matches: 5. The CDR3 consists of 13 residues. From germline, CDR1 is SGHRS and CDR2 YFSETQ. The DNA for the CDR3 is TGCGCCACCCGGGACAGGGGGATCTACGAGCAGTACTTC. Its translation: CATRDRGIYEQYF.

This clonotype was counted a few times. The rearrangement uses TRBV5-1 and TRBJ2-7; 7 bases fit TRBD2. Germline CDR1 reads SGHRS; CDR2 reads YFSETQ. This CDR3 comprises 16 residues. V was pared by 4 bases and J by 0 bases, with 10 bases of the junction left unmatched. The CDR3, as DNA: TGCGCCAGCAGCCTCCTGAGCGGGGCTAGCTCCTACGAGCAGTACTTC. Amino acids: CASSLLSGASSYEQYF.

A word on this clonotype: A read error may explain this, as a much larger clone is one base away. The V gene is TRBV9, the J gene TRBJ2-1; possibly TRBD1 or TRBD2 for D (6 bases each). Germline V gene lookup returns CDR1 SGDLS and CDR2 YYNGEE. The CDR3 is made up of 15 amino acids. The CDR3 DNA follows: TGTGCCAGCAGCACCTGGGAGGACAGTAACAATGGGCAGTTCTTC. Translating it yields CASSTWEDSNNGQFF.

The sample holds a few counts of this clonotype. The chain links TRBV7-2 to TRBJ2-7, with TRBD2 identical over 9 bases. CDR1 and CDR2 (germline): SGHTA, FQGNSA. V lost 5 bases and J lost 4; bases outside the gene matches: 6. The CDR3 is 14 amino acids. Written as DNA, the CDR3 is TGTGCCAGCAGCAAACCGGGACTAGCTTACGAGCAGTACTTC. Protein product: CASSKPGLAYEQYF.

In its sample, this clonotype was seen many times. The rearrangement joins TRBV12-3 or TRBV12-4 to TRBJ2-1, with unresolved D. V lost 0 bases, J lost 3 bases, and 12 bases lay in between. The CDR3 runs 16 residues. CDR3 DNA: TGTGCCAGCAGTTTAGCCCCCAGGAGCTACTACAATGAGCAGTTCTTC. Amino acids: CASSLAPRSYYNEQFF.

The rearrangement joins TRBV4-2 to TRBJ2-6; D gene uncertain. With 1 base removed from V and 7 bases from J, the gap between germline ends came to 5 bases. CDR3 size: 13 residues. CDR1 and CDR2 from the germline V gene are LGHNA and YNFKEQ. CDR3 amino acids: CASSQGSANVLTF. For the CDR3, the DNA is TGTGCCAGCAGCCAAGGTTCAGCCAACGTCCTGACTTTC.

This clonotype showed up just a few times. This chain links TRBV20-1 with TRBJ2-2; 7 bases fit TRBD2. In germline, CDR1 is DFQATT, CDR2 SNEGSKA (reference sequence). The CDR3 covers 16 residues. V gave up 0 bases and J gave up 2 bases; unmatched junction bases: 6. In DNA form, the CDR3 reads TGCAGTGCTAGAGATTGGGCTAGCGGAAACACCGGGGAGCTGTTTTTT. Protein product: CSARDWASGNTGELFF.

This clonotype was seen at least ten times. The rearrangement links TRBV18 to TRBJ2-5, with unresolved D. The CDR3 consists of 14 residues. Germline CDR1 and CDR2: KGHSH and LQKENI. The V and J ends lost 6 bases and 4 bases respectively, with 15 bases between them. The CDR3 sequence is CASSPRAVRETQYF. Written as DNA, the CDR3 is TGTGCCAGCTCTCCCCGTGCAGTTCGAGAGACCCAGTACTTC.

This clonotype turned up a few times. The chain combines TRBV24-1 with TRBJ2-1; a possible D gene is TRBD2 (6 bases). From germline, CDR1 is KGHDR and CDR2 SFDVKD. Between the trimmed V and J ends, which lost 1 base and 4 bases, there was a span of 13 bases. This CDR3 has 16 amino acids. CDR3 nucleotides: TGTGCCACCAGTGATTTAGGAGGGATCACTTACAATGAGCAGTTCTTC. Its protein is CATSDLGGITYNEQFF.

The sample holds many counts of this clonotype. The chain joins TRBV14 to TRBJ2-6; D is unclear. Per germline, CDR1 SGHDN and CDR2 FVKESK. The V end was cut by 2 bases, the J end by 2 bases, with 7 bases between. The CDR3 spans 15 residues. In DNA, the CDR3 is TGTGCCAGCAGCCAATTAAGAGCTGGGGCCAACGTCCTGACTTTC. Its translation is CASSQLRAGANVLTF.

The chain couples TRBV12-3 or TRBV12-4 to TRBJ2-2; weak D call: TRBD2 (5 bases). The CDR3 has 14 residues. V was clipped by 4 bases and J by 3 bases, with 9 bases between them. CDR3 nucleotides: TGTGCCAGCAGTTCATCGAGGGACACCGGGGAGCTGTTTTTT. This translates into CASSSSRDTGELFF.